Following are 20 T cell receptor beta chains from one sample sequenced in a study of blood T cell repertoires in COVID-19. Repertoires were generated with immunoSEQ multiplex PCR, while TCRdb's copy carries only in-frame clones and drops some. The sample lists approximately 150,000 clones, 85% to 90% occurring once. The sample consisted of peripheral blood. Receptor source: a man younger than 35 with COVID-19, enrolled during active disease.

This clone occurred many times. The V gene is TRBV12-3 or TRBV12-4, the J gene TRBJ2-7; possibly TRBD1 for D (6 bases). This CDR3 contains 12 residues. V lost 10 bases to trimming and J lost 2 bases, with 12 bases between them. The DNA of the CDR3 is TGTGCCACGTCACAGGGACCCTACGAGCAGTACTTC. This gives the protein CATSQGPYEQYF.

With respect to this clone: At one end the junction does not follow the germline gene, possibly because of a read error. The chain couples TRBV28 to TRBJ1-1, with TRBD1 as a possible D gene (6 bases). CDR1 and CDR2 (germline): MDHEN, SYDVKM. This CDR3 comprises 16 residues. CDR3: CASSQSWPTGNPEAFF. CDR3 nucleotides: TGTGCCAGCAGCCAATCCTGGCCAACAGGGAACCCTGAAGCTTTCTTT. The variable domain in full, completed from reference TRBV28 and TRBJ1-1, reads DVKVTQSSRYLVKRTGEKVFLECVQDMDHENMFWYRQDPGLGLRLIYFSYDVKMKEKGDIPEGYSVSREKKERFSLILESASTNQTSMYLCASSQSWPTGNPEAFFGQGTRLTVV.

The chain uses TRBV15 and TRBJ1-2; D uncertain. Trimming pared 3 bases from V and 2 bases from J, leaving 10 bases between. The CDR3 loop spans 14 amino acids. The germline CDR1 and CDR2 sequences are LNHNV and YYDKDF (reference sequence). CDR3 sequence reads: CATSSHRGNYGYTF. The CDR3 DNA reads TGTGCCACCAGCAGCCACAGAGGGAACTATGGCTACACCTTC.

The chain recombines TRBV4-3 with TRBJ1-2, with D hard to call. The CDR3 sequence is 15 residues long. CDR1 LGHNA and CDR2 YSLEER come from the germline V gene. With 1 base removed from V and 2 bases from J, the gap between germline ends came to 11 bases. CDR3 protein: CASSQVSQRNYGYTF. The CDR3 DNA reads TGCGCCAGCAGCCAAGTATCACAGAGAAACTATGGCTACACCTTC.

The rearrangement joins TRBV9 to TRBJ2-7; D is uncertain. Germline V CDR1 and CDR2: SGDLS, YYNGEE. V lost 4 bases to trimming and J lost 0 bases, with 11 bases between them. This CDR3 contains 14 residues. CDR3 in DNA: TGTGCCAGCAGCTCGACTCGGAGCTCCTACGAGCAGTACTTC. Translation: CASSSTRSSYEQYF.

The rearrangement uses TRBV7-9 and TRBJ1-1, with a weak D call TRBD1 (5 bases). The CDR3 runs to 15 residues. Trimming pared 1 base from V and 3 bases from J, leaving 12 bases between. Germline lookup yields CDR1 SEHNR and CDR2 FQNEAQ (reference sequence). CDR3 DNA: TGTGCCAGCAGCTTAGTTGCAGGGTGGGACACTGAAGCTTTCTTT. It specifies CASSLVAGWDTEAFF.

The rearrangement links TRBV7-9 to TRBJ2-7; D is uncertain. Germline CDR1 SEHNR, CDR2 FQNEAQ (reference sequence). CDR3 size: 12 residues. The V gene lost 3 bases and the J gene lost 3 bases, with 6 bases spanning the gap. As DNA, the CDR3 is TGTGCCAGCAGCTTCGGGTTCTACGAGCAGTACTTC. Amino acid sequence: CASSFGFYEQYF.

The chain carries TRBV2 and TRBJ2-5; 7 bases map to TRBD2. Unmatched junction bases numbered 3, after V lost 4 bases and J lost 1 base. The CDR3 runs 14 residues. CDR1 is SNHLY and CDR2 is FYNNEI in the germline V gene. The CDR3 reads CASSGLALQETQYF. The CDR3 DNA is TGTGCCAGCAGTGGACTAGCTCTCCAAGAGACCCAGTACTTC.

This chain joins TRBV7-2 and TRBJ2-7; 11 positions agree with TRBD2. The CDR3 loop spans 18 amino acids. Germline CDR1 SGHTA, CDR2 FQGNSA. The trim removed 3 bases at V and 0 bases at J, leaving 10 bases unmatched. The CDR3 DNA reads as TGTGCCAGCAGCTTCAGAACAACAACTAGCGGGAGCTCCTACGAGCAGTACTTC. This gives the protein CASSFRTTTSGSSYEQYF.

J is TRBJ2-5 and V is TRBV3-1 (or the pseudogene TRBV3-2), with TRBD1 matching 9 bases. The CDR3 is 15 residues long. V was clipped by 5 bases and J by 5 bases; unmatched bases: 9. The germline V gene encodes CDR1 LGHDT and CDR2 YNNKEL (reference sequence). For the CDR3, the DNA is TGTGCCAGCAGCTCCCGACAGGGGGTGACGGAGACCCAGTACTTC. Its protein product is CASSSRQGVTETQYF.

This clone was observed once. The CDR3 here is CASVRLDRGLVTGELFF. CDR3 in DNA: TGTGCCAGCGTCCGACTAGACAGGGGATTGGTCACCGGGGAGCTGTTTTTT. The V gene is TRBV27, the J gene TRBJ2-2, with 8 bases lining up with TRBD1. CDR1 and CDR2 from the germline V gene are MNHEY and SMNVEV (reference sequence). Trimming took 8 bases from V and 4 from J; bases not matched to a gene: 15. The CDR3 sequence is 17 residues long.

The chain carries TRBV4-1 and TRBJ2-1; 10 bases agree with TRBD2. V trimming: 3 bases; J trimming: 5 bases; junction bases outside the gene matches: 7. Per the germline V gene, CDR1 is MGHRA and CDR2 is YSYEKL. The CDR3 spans 16 residues. CDR3 nucleotide sequence: TGCGCCAGCAGCCATCCTACTAGCGGGATCGACAATGAGCAGTTCTTC. Translating it yields CASSHPTSGIDNEQFF.

The chain has TRBV4-1 and TRBJ2-3; 11 nucleotides match TRBD2. The CDR3 covers 16 residues. Germline trimming cut 4 bases from V and 4 bases from J; bases unmatched to any gene: 7. Germline-derived CDR1 and CDR2 are MGHRA and YSYEKL. CDR3 in amino acids: CASSPTSGRTADTQYF. CDR3 sequence (DNA): TGCGCCAGCAGCCCTACTAGCGGGAGAACGGCAGATACGCAGTATTTT.

The rearrangement uses TRBV6-5 and TRBJ1-4; a possible D gene is TRBD1 (6 bases). CDR1 is MNHEY and CDR2 is SVGAGI in the germline V gene. Between the trimmed V and J ends, which lost 6 bases and 3 bases, there was a span of 14 bases. This CDR3 is built from 15 residues. CDR3 amino acids: CASSSSPGANEKLFF. The CDR3 DNA follows: TGTGCCAGCAGCTCCAGCCCAGGGGCTAATGAAAAACTGTTTTTT.

In nucleotides, the CDR3 is TGCAGCGTTGGGTTCCCTAGCGGGCTGACCTACGAGCAGTACTTC. It is translated as CSVGFPSGLTYEQYF. This rearrangement joins TRBV29-1 to TRBJ2-7; 8 nucleotides match TRBD2. The germline gives CDR1 SQVTM, CDR2 ANQGSEA. V lost 4 bases and J lost 2; bases outside the gene matches: 10. This CDR3 has 15 amino acids.

This CDR3 reads CATSTRQGQYEQYF. CDR3 sequence (DNA): TGTGCCACCAGCACCCGACAGGGGCAGTACGAGCAGTACTTC. V usage is TRBV15 and J usage is TRBJ2-7, with TRBD1 matching 8 bases. The CDR3 is made up of 14 amino acids. Per the germline V gene, CDR1 is LNHNV and CDR2 is YYDKDF (reference sequence). The ends lost 4 bases at V and 4 bases at J; junction bases unmatched: 6.

The chain has TRBV10-2 and TRBJ1-3; weak D call: TRBD1 (6 bases). Germline V gene data show CDR1 as WSHSY and CDR2 as SAAADI. Between the trimmed V and J ends, which lost 8 bases and 4 bases, there was a span of 12 bases. This CDR3 is built from 13 residues. This CDR3 is CASGQGYGNTIYF. For the CDR3, the DNA is TGCGCCAGCGGTCAGGGGTACGGAAACACCATATATTTT.

V and J are TRBV5-4 and TRBJ2-7; maybe TRBD2 (6 bases). Trimming shortened V by 4 bases and J by 3 bases, and 17 bases separated the two germline ends. Germline values: CDR1 SGHNT, CDR2 YYREEE (reference sequence). This CDR3 has 15 amino acids. In DNA form, the CDR3 reads TGTGCCAGCAGCGGACTCCGGCGGGGTTTCTACGAGCAGTACTTC. It encodes CASSGLRRGFYEQYF.

The V gene is TRBV14, the J gene TRBJ2-7; TRBD1 agrees at 8 bases. V was clipped by 1 base and J by 7 bases; unmatched bases: 9. The CDR3 extends over 15 amino acids. Germline values: CDR1 SGHDN, CDR2 FVKESK. In DNA, the CDR3 is TGTGCCAGCAGCCAAGTAGACAGGGGAATAGGGGAGCAGTACTTC. Translated: CASSQVDRGIGEQYF.

J is TRBJ1-5 and V is TRBV27; D remains unclear. V dropped 4 bases and J dropped 0 bases, with 4 bases sitting between them. Looked up from germline, CDR1 is MNHEY and CDR2 is SMNVEV (reference sequence). The CDR3 runs 13 residues. CDR3 coding DNA: TGTGCCAGCAGTTCTTATAGCAATCAGCCCCAGCATTTT. Amino acid sequence: CASSSYSNQPQHF.